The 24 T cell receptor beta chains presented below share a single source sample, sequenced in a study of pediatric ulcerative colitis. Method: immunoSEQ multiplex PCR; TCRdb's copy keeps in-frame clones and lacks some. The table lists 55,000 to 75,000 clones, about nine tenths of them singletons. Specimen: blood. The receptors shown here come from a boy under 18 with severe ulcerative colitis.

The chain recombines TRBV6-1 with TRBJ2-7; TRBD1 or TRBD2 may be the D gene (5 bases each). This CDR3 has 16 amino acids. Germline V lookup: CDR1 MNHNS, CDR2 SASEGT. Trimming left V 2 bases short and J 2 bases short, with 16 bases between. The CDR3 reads CASSESRIRGTYEQYF. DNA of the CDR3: TGTGCCAGCAGTGAATCCCGGATCCGGGGCACCTACGAGCAGTACTTC.

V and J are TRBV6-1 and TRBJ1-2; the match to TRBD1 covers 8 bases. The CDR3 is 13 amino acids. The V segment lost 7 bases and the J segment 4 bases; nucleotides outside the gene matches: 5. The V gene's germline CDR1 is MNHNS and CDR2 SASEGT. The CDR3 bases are TGTGCCAGCAAATGGACAGGGATCTATGGCTACACCTTC. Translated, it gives CASKWTGIYGYTF.

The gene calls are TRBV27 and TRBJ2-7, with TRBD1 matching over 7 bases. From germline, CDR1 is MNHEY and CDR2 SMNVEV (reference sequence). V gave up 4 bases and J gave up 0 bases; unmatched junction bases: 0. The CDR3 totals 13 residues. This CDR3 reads CASSSGGSYEQYF. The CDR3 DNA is TGTGCCAGCAGTTCAGGGGGCTCCTACGAGCAGTACTTC.

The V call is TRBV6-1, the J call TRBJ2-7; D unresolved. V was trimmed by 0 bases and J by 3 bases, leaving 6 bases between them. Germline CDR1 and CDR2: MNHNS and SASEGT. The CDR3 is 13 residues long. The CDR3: CASSEAVVYEQYF. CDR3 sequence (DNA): TGTGCCAGCAGTGAAGCGGTCGTCTACGAGCAGTACTTC.

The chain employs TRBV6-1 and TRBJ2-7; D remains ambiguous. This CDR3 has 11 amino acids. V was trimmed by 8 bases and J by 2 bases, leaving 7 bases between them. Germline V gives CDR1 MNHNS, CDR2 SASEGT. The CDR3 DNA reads TGTGCCAGCGCCGGTACCTACGAGCAGTACTTC. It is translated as CASAGTYEQYF.

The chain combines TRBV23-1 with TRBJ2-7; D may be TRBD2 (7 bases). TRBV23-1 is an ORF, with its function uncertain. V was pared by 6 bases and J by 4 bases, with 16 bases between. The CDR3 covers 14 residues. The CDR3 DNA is TGCGCCAGCAGCCGGGGGAGGGGGTCTTACGAGCAGTACTTC. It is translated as CASSRGRGSYEQYF.

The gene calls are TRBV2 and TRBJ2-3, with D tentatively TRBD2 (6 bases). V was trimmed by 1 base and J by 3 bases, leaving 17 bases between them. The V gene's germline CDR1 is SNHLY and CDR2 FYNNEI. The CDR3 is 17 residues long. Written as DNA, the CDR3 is TGTGCCAGCAGTGAAGAGGATGGACCTGGGGGGACAGATACGCAGTATTTT. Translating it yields CASSEEDGPGGTDTQYF.

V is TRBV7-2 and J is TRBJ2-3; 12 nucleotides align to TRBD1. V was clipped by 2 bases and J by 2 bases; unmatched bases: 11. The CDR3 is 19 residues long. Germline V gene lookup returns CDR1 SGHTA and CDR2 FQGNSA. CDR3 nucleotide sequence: TGTGCCAGCAGCTTAATGTTCTCGCGGGGACAGGGGGCCACAGATACGCAGTATTTT. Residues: CASSLMFSRGQGATDTQYF.

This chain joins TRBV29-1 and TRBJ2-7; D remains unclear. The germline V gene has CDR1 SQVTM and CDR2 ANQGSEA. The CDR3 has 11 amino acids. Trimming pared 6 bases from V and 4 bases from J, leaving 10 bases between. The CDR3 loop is CSVLIGYEQYF. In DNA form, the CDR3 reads TGCAGCGTGCTCATTGGGTACGAGCAGTACTTC.

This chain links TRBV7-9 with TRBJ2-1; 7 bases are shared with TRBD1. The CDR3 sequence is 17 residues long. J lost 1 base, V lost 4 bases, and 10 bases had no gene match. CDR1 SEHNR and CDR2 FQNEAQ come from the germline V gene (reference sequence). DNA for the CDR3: TGTGCCAGCAGCTCCGACAGGGTAAAAAGATCCTACAATGAGCAGTTCTTC. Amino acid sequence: CASSSDRVKRSYNEQFF.

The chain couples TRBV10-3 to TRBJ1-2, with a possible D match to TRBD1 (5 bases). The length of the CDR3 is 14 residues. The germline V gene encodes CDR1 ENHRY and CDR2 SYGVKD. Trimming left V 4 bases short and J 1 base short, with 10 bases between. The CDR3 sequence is CAISVDSLNYGYTF. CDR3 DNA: TGTGCCATCAGTGTTGACAGCCTTAACTATGGCTACACCTTC.

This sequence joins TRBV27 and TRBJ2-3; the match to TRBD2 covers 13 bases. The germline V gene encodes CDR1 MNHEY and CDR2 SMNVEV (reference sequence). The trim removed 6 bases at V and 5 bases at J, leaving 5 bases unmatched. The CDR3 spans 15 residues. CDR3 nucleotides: TGTGCCAGCAGGAGGGGACTAGCGGGAATAGATACGCAGTATTTT. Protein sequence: CASRRGLAGIDTQYF.

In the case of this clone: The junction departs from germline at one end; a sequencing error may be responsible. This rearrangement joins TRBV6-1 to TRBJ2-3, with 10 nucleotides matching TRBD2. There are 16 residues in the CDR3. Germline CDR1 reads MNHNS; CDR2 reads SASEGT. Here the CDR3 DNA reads TGTGCCAGCAGAGAAGCGGGAGGGCCGGAGTGGGATACGCAGTATTTT. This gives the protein CASREAGGPEWDTQYF.

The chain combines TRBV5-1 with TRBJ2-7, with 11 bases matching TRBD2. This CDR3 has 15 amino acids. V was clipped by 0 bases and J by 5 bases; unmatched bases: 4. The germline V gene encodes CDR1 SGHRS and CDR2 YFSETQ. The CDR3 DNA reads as TGCGCCAGCAGCTTGGAACTAGCGGGAGTAAACGAGCAGTACTTC. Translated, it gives CASSLELAGVNEQYF.

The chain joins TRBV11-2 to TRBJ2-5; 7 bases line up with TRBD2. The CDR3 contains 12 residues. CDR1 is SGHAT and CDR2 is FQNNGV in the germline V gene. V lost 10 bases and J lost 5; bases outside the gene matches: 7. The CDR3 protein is CATRMGGETQYF. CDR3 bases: TGTGCCACCAGGATGGGAGGGGAGACCCAGTACTTC. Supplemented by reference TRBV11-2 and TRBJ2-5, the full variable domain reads EAGVAQSPRYKIIEKRQSVAFWCNPISGHATLYWYQQILGQGPKLLIQFQNNGVVDDSQLPKDRFSAERLKGVDSTLKIQPAKLEDSAVYLCATRMGGETQYFGPGTRLLVL.

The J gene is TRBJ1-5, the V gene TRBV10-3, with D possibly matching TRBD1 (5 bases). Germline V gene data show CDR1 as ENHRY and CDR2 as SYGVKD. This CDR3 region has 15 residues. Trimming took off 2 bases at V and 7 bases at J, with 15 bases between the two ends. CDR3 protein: CAISEGRELSQPQHF. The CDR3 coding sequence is TGTGCCATCAGTGAGGGCAGGGAGCTTAGCCAGCCCCAGCATTTT.

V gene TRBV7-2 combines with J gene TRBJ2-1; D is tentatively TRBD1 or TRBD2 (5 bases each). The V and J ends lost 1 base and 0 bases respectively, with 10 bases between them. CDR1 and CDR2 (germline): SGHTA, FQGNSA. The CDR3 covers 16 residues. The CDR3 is CASSLVPGRSYNEQFF. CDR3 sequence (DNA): TGTGCCAGCAGCTTAGTCCCGGGACGCTCCTACAATGAGCAGTTCTTC.

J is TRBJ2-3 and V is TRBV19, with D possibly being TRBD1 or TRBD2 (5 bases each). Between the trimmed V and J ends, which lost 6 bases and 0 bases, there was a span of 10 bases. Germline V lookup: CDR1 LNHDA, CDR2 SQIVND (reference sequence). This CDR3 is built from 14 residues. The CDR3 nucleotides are TGTGCCAGTAGCGGGGCCTGGAGCACAGATACGCAGTATTTT. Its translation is CASSGAWSTDTQYF.

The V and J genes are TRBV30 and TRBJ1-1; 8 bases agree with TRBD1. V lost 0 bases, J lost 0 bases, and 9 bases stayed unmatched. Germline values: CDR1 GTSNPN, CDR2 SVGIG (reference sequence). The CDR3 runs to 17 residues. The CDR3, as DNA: TGTGCCTGGAGTGTACTTGAGACAGGGGTTTTGAACACTGAAGCTTTCTTT. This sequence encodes CAWSVLETGVLNTEAFF.

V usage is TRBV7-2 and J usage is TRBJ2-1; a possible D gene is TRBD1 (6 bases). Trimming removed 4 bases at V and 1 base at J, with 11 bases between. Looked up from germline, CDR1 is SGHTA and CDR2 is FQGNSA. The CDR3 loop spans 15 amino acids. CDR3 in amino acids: CASSSQGTSYNEQFF. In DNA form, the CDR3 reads TGTGCCAGCAGCTCGCAGGGGACGTCCTACAATGAGCAGTTCTTC.

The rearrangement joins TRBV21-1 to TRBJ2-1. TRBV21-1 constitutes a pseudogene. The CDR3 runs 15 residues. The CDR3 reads CASSPGASHPNEQFF. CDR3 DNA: TGTGCCAGCAGCCCCGGGGCTAGTCATCCCAATGAGCAGTTCTTC.

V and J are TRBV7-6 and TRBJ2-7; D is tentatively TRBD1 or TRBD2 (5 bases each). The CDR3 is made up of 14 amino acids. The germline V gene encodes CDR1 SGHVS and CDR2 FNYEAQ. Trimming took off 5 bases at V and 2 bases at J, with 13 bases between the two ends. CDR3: CASSHRDLPYEQYF. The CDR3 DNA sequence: TGTGCCAGCAGCCACCGGGACCTACCCTACGAGCAGTACTTC.

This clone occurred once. This CDR3 reads CASSTPGREETQYF. In nucleotides, the CDR3 is TGTGCCAGCAGTACCCCAGGGAGGGAAGAGACCCAGTACTTC. This sequence joins TRBV6-5 and TRBJ2-5; 7 bases are shared with TRBD2. Per the germline V gene, CDR1 is MNHEY and CDR2 is SVGAGI. The CDR3 sequence is 14 residues long. V dropped 5 bases and J dropped 3; count of bases not matched to a gene: 6.

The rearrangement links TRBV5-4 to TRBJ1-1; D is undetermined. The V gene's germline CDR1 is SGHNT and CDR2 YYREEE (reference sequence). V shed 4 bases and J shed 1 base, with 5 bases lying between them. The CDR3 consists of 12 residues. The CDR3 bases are TGTGCCAGCAGCCCCGAGAACACTGAAGCTTTCTTT. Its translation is CASSPENTEAFF.